Each of the 28 T cell receptor beta chains below was sequenced from the same sample in a study of Ad26.COV2.S vaccination and SARS-CoV-2 variants. The table came from immunoSEQ multiplex PCR; TCRdb's copy has only in-frame clones and leaves some out. This sample yields roughly 320,000 clones, of which 70% to 90% are seen a single time; 2.1% belongs to the top ten. Treatment in this sample: 19 received Ad26.COV2.S at low or high dose, single or two shots; about 5 received placebo; per-sample allocation not given. Following the first vaccine or placebo injection, samples were taken on day 63. Sample: peripheral blood, taken in a trial of Ad26.COV2.S vaccine versus placebo. The receptors come from a person aged 18 to 65 who received the Ad26.COV2.S COVID-19 vaccine or a placebo.

The chain employs TRBV3-1 (or the pseudogene TRBV3-2) and TRBJ1-1; 9 bases align to TRBD1. Per the germline V gene, CDR1 is LGHDT and CDR2 is YNNKEL (reference sequence). V lost 6 bases to trimming and J lost 2 bases; unmatched junction nucleotides: 4. This CDR3 has 14 amino acids. The DNA for the CDR3 is TGTGCCAGCAGAGTCACAGGGGGCAACACTGAAGCTTTCTTT. It translates to CASRVTGGNTEAFF.

This clone has a single count. The genes are TRBV5-1 and TRBJ2-1, with D maybe TRBD1 (5 bases). This CDR3 is built from 16 residues. Trimming took off 4 bases at V and 0 bases at J, with 14 bases between the two ends. Germline CDR1 and CDR2: SGHRS and YFSETQ. The CDR3 nucleotides are TGCGCCAGCAGCGTCCAGGGTTACGGCTCCTACAATGAGCAGTTCTTC. It translates to CASSVQGYGSYNEQFF.

This chain joins TRBV7-8 and TRBJ2-5, with 9 bases fitting TRBD2. Trimming at V came to 0 bases and at J to 5 bases, leaving 10 bases not matched to a gene. The CDR3 totals 17 residues. CDR1 and CDR2 from the germline V gene are SGHVS and FQNEAQ. This CDR3 reads CASSLAPSSGGRETQYF. As DNA, the CDR3 is TGTGCCAGCAGCTTAGCGCCTAGTAGCGGGGGCCGGGAGACCCAGTACTTC. Using reference TRBV7-8 and TRBJ2-5 for the parts outside the CDR3, the full variable domain is GAGVSQSPRYKVAKRGQDVALRCDPISGHVSLFWYQQALGQGPEFLTYFQNEAQLDKSGLPSDRFFAERPEGSVSTLKIQRTQQEDSAVYLCASSLAPSSGGRETQYFGPGTRLLVL.

The chain employs TRBV21-1 and TRBJ1-6; the DNA was not compared with TRBD1, the D call given in the table. TRBV21-1 is reported as a pseudogene. CDR3 length: 17 residues. Written as DNA, the CDR3 is TGTGCCAGCAGAAAAAACCCTGGCAGGGATCATAATTCACCCCTCCACTTT. Residues: CASRKNPGRDHNSPLHF.

The chain carries TRBV29-1 and TRBJ1-3; 7 nucleotides agree with TRBD1. The length of the CDR3 is 14 residues. The junction had 9 bases not matched to a gene; V was cut back by 6 bases and J by 4 bases. CDR1 is SQVTM, CDR2 ANQGSEA, per germline. The CDR3, as DNA: TGCAGCGTCGTACAGGGGTTCTCGGGAAACACCATATATTTT. Translated: CSVVQGFSGNTIYF. Looking up the rest from reference TRBV29-1 and TRBJ1-3 gives the full variable domain: SAVISQKPSRDICQRGTSLTIQCQVDSQVTMMFWYRQQPGQSLTLIATANQGSEATYESGFVIDKFPISRPNLTFSTLTVSNMSPEDSSIYLCSVVQGFSGNTIYFGEGSWLTVV.

This chain links TRBV7-3 with TRBJ2-6, with D unclear. The CDR3 is 17 amino acids. With 0 bases removed from V and 4 bases from J, the gap between germline ends came to 13 bases. The germline CDR1 and CDR2 sequences are SGHTA and FQGTGA. The CDR3 DNA follows: TGTGCCAGCAGCTTAACCCCTACCGTTTCCGGGGCCAACGTCCTGACTTTC. It encodes CASSLTPTVSGANVLTF.

Note on this clone: This sample includes further DNA sequences coding for the same CDR3. The chain uses TRBV19 and TRBJ2-5; 9 positions match TRBD1. CDR1 is LNHDA, CDR2 SQIVND, per germline (reference sequence). The CDR3 spans 13 residues. V trimming: 5 bases; J trimming: 2 bases; junction bases outside the gene matches: 0. The DNA of the CDR3 is TGTGCCAGTAGTGGGACAGGGCAAGAGACCCAGTACTTC. This encodes CASSGTGQETQYF.

This chain links TRBV14 with TRBJ2-3; D is undetermined. CDR3 size: 11 residues. Germline loops: CDR1 SGHDN, CDR2 FVKESK. V was trimmed by 4 bases and J by 4 bases, leaving 3 bases between them. CDR3 region: CASSPADTQYF. The CDR3 DNA is TGTGCCAGCAGCCCTGCAGATACGCAGTATTTT.

V and J are TRBV19 and TRBJ2-2; 8 nucleotides agree with TRBD1. J was trimmed by 5 bases and V by 8 bases; bases with no gene match: 16. This CDR3 spans 17 amino acids. CDR1 LNHDA and CDR2 SQIVND come from the germline V gene (reference sequence). The chain's CDR3 is CASLQRTGGKGTGELFF. The CDR3 bases are TGTGCCAGTCTACAACGAACAGGGGGAAAGGGGACCGGGGAGCTGTTTTTT. Looking up the rest from reference TRBV19 and TRBJ2-2 gives the full variable domain: DGGITQSPKYLFRKEGQNVTLSCEQNLNHDAMYWYRQDPGQGLRLIYYSQIVNDFQKGDIAEGYSVSREKKESFPLTVTSAQKNPTAFYLCASLQRTGGKGTGELFFGEGSRLTVL.

A word on this clone: The sample contains more than one DNA sequence encoding this CDR3. This sequence joins TRBV5-1 and TRBJ2-5; TRBD1 agrees at 8 bases. There are 15 residues in the CDR3. With V trimmed by 0 bases and J by 5 bases, 6 bases remained unmatched. CDR1 and CDR2 from the germline V gene are SGHRS and YFSETQ. CDR3 amino acids: CASSLAGTGGETQYF. For the CDR3, the DNA is TGCGCCAGCAGCTTGGCCGGGACAGGAGGGGAGACCCAGTACTTC.

The chain couples TRBV28 to TRBJ2-3; TRBD2 aligns across 13 bases. Unmatched junction bases numbered 14, after V lost 5 bases and J lost 9 bases. Germline V lookup: CDR1 MDHEN, CDR2 SYDVKM. CDR3 size: 17 residues. DNA for the CDR3: TGTGCCAGCAGTACGCCCGGACTAGCGGGGGAGGTAGGCACGCAGTATTTT. Residues: CASSTPGLAGEVGTQYF.

The genes are TRBV5-4 and TRBJ1-1; D might be TRBD1 (6 bases). The CDR3 has 12 residues. Trimming shortened V by 0 bases and J by 9 bases, and 9 bases separated the two germline ends. Germline CDR1 reads SGHNT; CDR2 reads YYREEE (reference sequence). CDR3 region: CASSLGQDQAFF. The CDR3 nucleotides read TGTGCCAGCAGCTTGGGACAGGACCAAGCTTTCTTT.

The chain recombines TRBV2 with TRBJ1-2, with D hard to call. The CDR3 covers 12 residues. Germline V gene data show CDR1 as SNHLY and CDR2 as FYNNEI. Trimming shortened V by 7 bases and J by 7 bases, and 13 bases separated the two germline ends. The CDR3 region is CASTREGGGYTF. CDR3 sequence (DNA): TGTGCCAGCACAAGAGAGGGAGGTGGCTACACCTTC. Filled out from reference TRBV2 and TRBJ1-2, the complete variable domain reads EPEVTQTPSHQVTQMGQEVILRCVPISNHLYFYWYRQILGQKVEFLVSFYNNEISEKSEIFDDQFSVERPDGSNFTLKIRSTKLEDSAMYFCASTREGGGYTFGSGTRLTVV.

V and J are TRBV28 and TRBJ1-4; 7 bases are shared with TRBD1. Trimming took 4 bases from V and 13 from J; bases not matched to a gene: 6. The V gene's germline CDR1 is MDHEN and CDR2 SYDVKM. The CDR3 consists of 12 residues. Written as DNA, the CDR3 is TGTGCCAGCAGTTCGACAGGGAATAGACTGTTTTTT. Its protein product is CASSSTGNRLFF.

The chain is built from TRBV10-2 and TRBJ2-5; D is uncertain. This CDR3 has 13 residues. The V end was cut by 5 bases, the J end by 7 bases, with 14 bases between. Germline CDR1 is WSHSY and CDR2 is SAAADI. CDR3: CASSFNAEGTQYF. CDR3 DNA sequence: TGCGCCAGCAGTTTCAATGCGGAAGGGACCCAGTACTTC.

J is TRBJ1-1 and V is TRBV7-9; D not certain. The germline V gene has CDR1 SEHNR and CDR2 FQNEAQ (reference sequence). V was cut by 7 bases and J by 0 bases, with 9 bases left in between. The CDR3 is 13 amino acids. CDR3 sequence reads: CASIAIMNTEAFF. Here the CDR3 DNA reads TGTGCCAGCATCGCAATTATGAACACTGAAGCTTTCTTT.

The J gene is TRBJ2-7, the V gene TRBV7-2; the match to TRBD2 covers 8 bases. Losses at the gene ends were 0 bases for V and 3 bases for J; bases not matched to a gene: 7. The germline V gene has CDR1 SGHTA and CDR2 FQGNSA. The CDR3 is 16 residues long. The CDR3 is CASSLARGANIYEQYF. The CDR3 DNA is TGTGCCAGCAGCTTAGCGCGGGGGGCAAATATCTACGAGCAGTACTTC. Based on the CDR3 plus reference TRBV7-2 and TRBJ2-7, the full variable domain is GAGVSQSPSNKVTEKGKDVELRCDPISGHTALYWYRQSLGQGLEFLIYFQGNSAPDKSGLPSDRFSAERTGGSVSTLTIQRTQQEDSAVYLCASSLARGANIYEQYFGPGTRLTVT.

The chain recombines TRBV27 with TRBJ2-2, with D unresolved. The V gene lost 3 bases and the J gene lost 0 bases, with 8 bases spanning the gap. This CDR3 is 15 amino acids long. Germline loops: CDR1 MNHEY, CDR2 SMNVEV (reference sequence). The CDR3 loop reads CASSFSGSNTGELFF. CDR3 sequence (DNA): TGTGCCAGCAGTTTTTCCGGTTCGAACACCGGGGAGCTGTTTTTT.

The rearrangement joins TRBV7-8 to TRBJ2-5; 13 bases are shared with TRBD2. In germline, CDR1 is SGHVS, CDR2 FQNEAQ. The CDR3 runs to 18 residues. The V and J ends lost 5 bases and 1 base, in that order; junction bases with no gene match: 10. Written as DNA, the CDR3 is TGTGCCAGCAGCCGAGGCTGGGGGACTAGCGGGGCCCAAGAGACCCAGTACTTC. Protein product: CASSRGWGTSGAQETQYF. Drawing the rest from reference TRBV7-8 and TRBJ2-5, the complete variable domain is GAGVSQSPRYKVAKRGQDVALRCDPISGHVSLFWYQQALGQGPEFLTYFQNEAQLDKSGLPSDRFFAERPEGSVSTLKIQRTQQEDSAVYLCASSRGWGTSGAQETQYFGPGTRLLVL.

The J gene is TRBJ2-1, the V gene TRBV3-1 (or the pseudogene TRBV3-2), with a weak D call TRBD1 (5 bases). Germline values: CDR1 LGHDT, CDR2 YNNKEL (reference sequence). This CDR3 is 15 amino acids long. V lost 1 base and J 1 base, leaving 8 bases between the germline ends. As DNA, the CDR3 is TGTGCCAGCAGCCAAGTTGCAGGGTCCTACAATGAGCAGTTCTTC. Its protein is CASSQVAGSYNEQFF.

The chain couples TRBV5-5 to TRBJ2-7; D unresolved. CDR1 is SGHKS and CDR2 is YYEKEE in the germline V gene (reference sequence). Deletions cut 0 bases from V and 2 bases from J, with 9 bases between. CDR3 length: 14 residues. CDR3 DNA: TGTGCCAGCAGCTTGGTGGACGGAGCCTACGAGCAGTACTTC. Its translation is CASSLVDGAYEQYF.

This clone was recorded only once. The V and J genes are TRBV5-1 and TRBJ1-3, with D unresolved. V lost 4 bases and J 4 bases, leaving 15 bases between the germline ends. The germline V gene encodes CDR1 SGHRS and CDR2 YFSETQ. This CDR3 region has 15 residues. This CDR3 reads CASSPRGGLGNTIYF. Written as DNA, the CDR3 is TGCGCCAGCAGCCCTCGGGGAGGGCTGGGAAACACCATATATTTT.

The chain employs TRBV5-1 and TRBJ2-1, with a tentative D call TRBD2 (7 bases). Germline V gives CDR1 SGHRS, CDR2 YFSETQ. The CDR3 length is 16 residues. Trimming removed 1 base from V and 4 bases from J, with 15 bases in between. CDR3: CASSLLLRGPYNEQFF. CDR3 nucleotides: TGCGCCAGCAGCTTGCTTCTGCGGGGGCCTTACAATGAGCAGTTCTTC.

This chain connects TRBV3-1 (or the pseudogene TRBV3-2) to TRBJ1-4; D gene unclear. CDR3 size: 13 residues. Germline values: CDR1 LGHDT, CDR2 YNNKEL (reference sequence). V was pared by 2 bases and J by 7 bases, with 8 bases between. CDR3 bases: TGTGCCAGCAGCCAACAATTGGGTGAAAAACTGTTTTTT. It translates to CASSQQLGEKLFF.

This clone was picked up many times. In DNA form, the CDR3 reads TGTGCCAGCAGCTTAAAGAGCTCCTATAATTCACCCCTCCACTTT. Protein: CASSLKSSYNSPLHF. The V and J genes are TRBV7-6 and TRBJ1-6; D unresolved. The CDR3 has 15 amino acids. Trimming shortened V by 2 bases and J by 0 bases, and 5 bases separated the two germline ends. Germline V gene lookup returns CDR1 SGHVS and CDR2 FNYEAQ.

The chain is built from TRBV28 and TRBJ2-7; D is unclear. Looked up from germline, CDR1 is MDHEN and CDR2 is SYDVKM. V was shortened by 1 base and J by 0 bases, with 10 bases between the two germline ends. The CDR3 runs 15 residues. CDR3 loop: CASSLFSSLSYEQYF. In nucleotides, the CDR3 is TGTGCCAGCAGTTTATTTAGCAGCCTCTCCTACGAGCAGTACTTC.

This clone appeared a few times. This chain uses TRBV9 with TRBJ1-1; D is possibly TRBD1 (5 bases). Germline V gene lookup returns CDR1 SGDLS and CDR2 YYNGEE. Trimming stripped 4 bases from V and 0 bases from J, with 13 bases between. The CDR3 loop spans 15 amino acids. CDR3 amino acids: CASSPFDSLNTEAFF. For the CDR3, the DNA is TGTGCCAGCAGCCCCTTCGACAGTCTGAACACTGAAGCTTTCTTT.

The table lists this clone with a count of one. The rearrangement uses TRBV5-1 and TRBJ1-4; D is uncertain. V lost 4 bases and J 0 bases, leaving 22 bases between the germline ends. The germline CDR1 and CDR2 sequences are SGHRS and YFSETQ. The CDR3 has 19 residues. This CDR3 reads CASSPEPGRSSATNEKLFF. DNA of the CDR3: TGCGCCAGCAGCCCGGAGCCTGGACGATCTTCAGCAACTAATGAAAAACTGTTTTTT.